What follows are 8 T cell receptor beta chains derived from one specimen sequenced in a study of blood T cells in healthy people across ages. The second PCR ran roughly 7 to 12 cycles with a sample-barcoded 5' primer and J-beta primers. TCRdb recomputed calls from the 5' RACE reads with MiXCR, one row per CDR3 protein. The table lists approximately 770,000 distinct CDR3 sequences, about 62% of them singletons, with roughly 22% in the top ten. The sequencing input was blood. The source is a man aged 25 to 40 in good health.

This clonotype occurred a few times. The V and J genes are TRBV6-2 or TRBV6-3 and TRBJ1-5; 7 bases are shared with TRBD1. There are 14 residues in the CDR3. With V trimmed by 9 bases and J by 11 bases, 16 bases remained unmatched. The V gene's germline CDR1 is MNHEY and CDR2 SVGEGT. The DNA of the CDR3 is TGTGCCAGTAACGGCGGGACAGTGGATACGTCCCAGCATTTT. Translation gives CASNGGTVDTSQHF.

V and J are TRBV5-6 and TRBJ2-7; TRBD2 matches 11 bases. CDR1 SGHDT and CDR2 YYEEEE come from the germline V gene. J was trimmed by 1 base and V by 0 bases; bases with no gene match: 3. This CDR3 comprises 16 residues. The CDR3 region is CASSLATSGSSYEQYF. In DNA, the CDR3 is TGTGCCAGCAGCTTGGCAACTAGCGGGAGTTCCTACGAGCAGTACTTC. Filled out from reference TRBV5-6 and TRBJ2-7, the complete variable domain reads DAGVTQSPTHLIKTRGQQVTLRCSPKSGHDTVSWYQQALGQGPQFIFQYYEEEERQRGNFPDRFSGHQFPNYSSELNVNALLLGDSALYLCASSLATSGSSYEQYFGPGTRLTVT.

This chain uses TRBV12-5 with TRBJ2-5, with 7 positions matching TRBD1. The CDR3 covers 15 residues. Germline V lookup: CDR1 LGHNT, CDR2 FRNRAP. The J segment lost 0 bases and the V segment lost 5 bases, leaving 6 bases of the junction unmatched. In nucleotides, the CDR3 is TGTGCTAGTGGTACGGACAGGTCGTACCAAGAGACCCAGTACTTC. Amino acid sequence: CASGTDRSYQETQYF.

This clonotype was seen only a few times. The CDR3 DNA sequence: TGTGCCAGCAGTTTTGACAGGGTAAAGAATGAGCAGTTCTTC. Encoded protein: CASSFDRVKNEQFF. The chain links TRBV2 to TRBJ2-1; 7 bases are shared with TRBD1. V shed 5 bases and J 7 bases; nucleotides not matched to a gene: 8. CDR3 length equals 14 residues. Looked up from germline, CDR1 is SNHLY and CDR2 is FYNNEI.

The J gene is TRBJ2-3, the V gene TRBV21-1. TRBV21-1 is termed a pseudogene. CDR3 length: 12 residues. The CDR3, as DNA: TGTGCCAGCGGCCCGTCCACAGATACGCAGTATTTT. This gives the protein CASGPSTDTQYF.

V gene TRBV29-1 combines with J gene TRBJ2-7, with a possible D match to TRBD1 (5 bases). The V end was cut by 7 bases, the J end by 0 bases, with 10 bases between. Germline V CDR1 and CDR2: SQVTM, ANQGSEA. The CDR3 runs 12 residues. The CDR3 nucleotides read TGCAGCGGCAGGGATGGCTCCTACGAGCAGTACTTC. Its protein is CSGRDGSYEQYF.

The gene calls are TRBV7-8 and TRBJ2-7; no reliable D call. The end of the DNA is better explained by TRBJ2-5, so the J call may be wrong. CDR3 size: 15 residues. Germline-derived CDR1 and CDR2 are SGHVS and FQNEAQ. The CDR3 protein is CASSPDPKREETQYF. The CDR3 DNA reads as TGTGCCAGCAGCCCCGATCCAAAACGAGAGGAGACCCAGTACTTC.

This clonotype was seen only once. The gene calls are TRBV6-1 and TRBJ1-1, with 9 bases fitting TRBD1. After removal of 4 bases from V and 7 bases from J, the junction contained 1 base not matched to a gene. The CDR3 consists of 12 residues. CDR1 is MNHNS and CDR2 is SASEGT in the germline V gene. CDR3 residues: CASSGQGVEAFF. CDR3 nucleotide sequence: TGTGCCAGCAGTGGACAGGGGGTTGAAGCTTTCTTT.